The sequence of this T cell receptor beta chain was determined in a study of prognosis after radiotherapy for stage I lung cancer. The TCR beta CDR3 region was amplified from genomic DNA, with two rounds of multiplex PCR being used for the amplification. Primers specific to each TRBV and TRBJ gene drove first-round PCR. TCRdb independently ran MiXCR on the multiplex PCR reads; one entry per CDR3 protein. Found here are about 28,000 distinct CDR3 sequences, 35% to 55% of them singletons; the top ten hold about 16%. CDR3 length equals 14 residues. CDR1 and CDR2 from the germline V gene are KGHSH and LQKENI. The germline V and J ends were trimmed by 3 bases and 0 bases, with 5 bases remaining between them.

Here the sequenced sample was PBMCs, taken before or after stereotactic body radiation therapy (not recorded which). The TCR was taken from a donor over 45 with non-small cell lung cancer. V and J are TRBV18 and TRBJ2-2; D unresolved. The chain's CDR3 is CASSPTPNTGELFF. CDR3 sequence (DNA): TGTGCCAGCTCACCTACACCGAACACCGGGGAGCTGTTTTTT.